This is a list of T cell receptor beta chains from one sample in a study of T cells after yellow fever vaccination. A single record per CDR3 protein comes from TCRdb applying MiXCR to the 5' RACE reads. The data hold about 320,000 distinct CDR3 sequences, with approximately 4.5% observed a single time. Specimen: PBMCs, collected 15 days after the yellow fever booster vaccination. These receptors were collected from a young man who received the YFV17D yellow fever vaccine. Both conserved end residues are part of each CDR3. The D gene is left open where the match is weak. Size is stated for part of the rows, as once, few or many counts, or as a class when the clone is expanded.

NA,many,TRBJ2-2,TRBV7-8,TGTGCCAGCAGCTTACTGTATGCGCTGTCCACCGGGGAGCTGTTTTTT,CASSLLYALSTGELFF
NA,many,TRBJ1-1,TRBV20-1,TGCAGTGCAACGACAGCCAACACTGAAGCTTTCTTT,CSATTANTEAFF
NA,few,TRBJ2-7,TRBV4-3,TGCGCCAGCAGCCAGACAGACAGGGAGGGATTTTACGAGCAGTACTTC,CASSQTDREGFYEQYF
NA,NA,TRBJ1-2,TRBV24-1,TGTGCCACCAGTTCTAGTCGGACTCTCTATGGCTACACCTTC,CATSSSRTLYGYTF
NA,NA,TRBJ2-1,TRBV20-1,TGCAGTGCTAGAGGGATCGTCAATGAGCAGTTCTTC,CSARGIVNEQFF
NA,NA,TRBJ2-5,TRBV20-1,TGCAGTGCTAGACGGGGGGAGACCCAGTACTTC,CSARRGETQYF
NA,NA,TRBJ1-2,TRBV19,TGTGCCAGTGGAGCCCTAGCTAACTATGGCTACACCTTC,CASGALANYGYTF
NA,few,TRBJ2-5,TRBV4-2,TGTGCCAGCAGCCAAGAGGCCCTACGGGAGGAGACCCAGTACTTC,CASSQEALREETQYF
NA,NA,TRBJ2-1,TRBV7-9,TGTGCCAGCAGCTTCCCCGAACTAGGTGGCGATGAGCAGTTCTTC,CASSFPELGGDEQFF
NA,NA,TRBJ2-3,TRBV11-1,TGTGCCAGCAGTTACGCTTACGACTCCCAAGGGGATACGCAGTATTTT,CASSYAYDSQGDTQYF
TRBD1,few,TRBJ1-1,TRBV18,TGTGCCAGCTCACCGTACACGGACAGGGGGGCGTCGACTGAAGCTTTCTTT,CASSPYTDRGASTEAFF
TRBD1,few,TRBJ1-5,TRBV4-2,TGTGCCAGCAGCCAAGGGTTACAGGGGGCCGATCAGCCCCAGCATTTT,CASSQGLQGADQPQHF
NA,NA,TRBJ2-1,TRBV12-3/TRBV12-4,TGTGCCAGCAGTCCCACCCGCTCCTACAATGAGCAGTTCTTC,CASSPTRSYNEQFF
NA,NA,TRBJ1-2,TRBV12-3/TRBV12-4,TGTGCCAGCAGGCTACCGGGATCCTATGGCTACACCTTC,CASRLPGSYGYTF
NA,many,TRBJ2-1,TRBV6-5,TGTGCCAGCAGAACAGCCGGGGCCGGGGGCTACAATGAGCAGTTCTTC,CASRTAGAGGYNEQFF
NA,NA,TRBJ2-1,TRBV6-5,TGTGCCAGCAGTCCCGACCCTCGACAGAATTACAATGAGCAGTTCTTC,CASSPDPRQNYNEQFF
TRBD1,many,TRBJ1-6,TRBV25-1,TGTGCCAGTTCACAGACTGGGACAGGGGCCAGGAATTCACCCCTCCACTTT,CASSQTGTGARNSPLHF
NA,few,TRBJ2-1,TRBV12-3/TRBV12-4,TGTGCCAGCGGGAACTACATCTCCCGGGATCCCAATGAGCAGTTCTTC,CASGNYISRDPNEQFF
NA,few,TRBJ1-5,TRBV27,TGTGCCAGCAGTTTGAGGGCCCAGCCCCAGCATTTT,CASSLRAQPQHF
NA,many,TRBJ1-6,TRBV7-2,TGTGCCAGCAGCTTGGACAATTCACCCCTCCACTTT,CASSLDNSPLHF
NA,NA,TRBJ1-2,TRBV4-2,TGTGCCAGCAGCCAAGATTTAGGGGGTAGTAATGGCTACACCTTC,CASSQDLGGSNGYTF
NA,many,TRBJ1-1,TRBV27,TGTGCCAGCAGTTTCGCGGGACACACGAACACTGAAGCTTTCTTT,CASSFAGHTNTEAFF
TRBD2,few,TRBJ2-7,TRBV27,TGTGCCAGCAGTTTGGGGGGGAGGCACTACGAGCAGTACTTC,CASSLGGRHYEQYF
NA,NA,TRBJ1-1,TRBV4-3,TGCGCCAGCAGCCAAGCGCTCCGGACAGACCTAGAAGCTTTCTTT,CASSQALRTDLEAFF
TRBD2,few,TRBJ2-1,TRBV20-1,TGCAGTGCTTTCTCTAGCGGGGGGTCGAATGAGCAGTTCTTC,CSAFSSGGSNEQFF
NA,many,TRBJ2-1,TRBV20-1,TGCAGTGCTCCGGGGGCGCGGAATGAGCAGTTCTTC,CSAPGARNEQFF
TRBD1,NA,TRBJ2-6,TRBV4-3,TGCGCCAGCAGCCTAGGGGGCCTTGGGGCCAACGTCCTGACTTTC,CASSLGGLGANVLTF
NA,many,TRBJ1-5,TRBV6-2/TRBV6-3,TGTGCCAGCAGTTTGGGGGTAGAACCTGATCAGCCCCAGCATTTT,CASSLGVEPDQPQHF
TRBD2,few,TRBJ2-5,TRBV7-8,TGTGCCAGCAGCTCACGACTAGCGGGGGGCGGGGAGACCCAGTACTTC,CASSSRLAGGGETQYF
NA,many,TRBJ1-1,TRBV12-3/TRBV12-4,TGTGCCAGCAGTTTTGTAGATTACACTGAAGCTTTCTTT,CASSFVDYTEAFF
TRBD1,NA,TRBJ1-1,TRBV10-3,TGTGCCATCAGGGGTGACAGGGACACTGAAGCTTTCTTT,CAIRGDRDTEAFF
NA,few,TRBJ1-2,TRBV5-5,TGTGCCAGCAGCTTGGTTCAGGGGCGTAAGGACTATGGCTACACCTTC,CASSLVQGRKDYGYTF
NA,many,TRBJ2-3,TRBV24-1,TGTGCCACCAGTGATTGGCAGGGGCAGGATACGCAGTATTTT,CATSDWQGQDTQYF
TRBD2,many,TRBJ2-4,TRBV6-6,TGTGCCAGCAGTTACAGAAATCCAGCGGGGGGGTCGCAAAACATTCAGTACTTC,CASSYRNPAGGSQNIQYF
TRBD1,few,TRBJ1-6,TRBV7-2,TGTGCCAGCAGCTCCCGACAGGGAGGGGATTCACCCCTCCACTTT,CASSSRQGGDSPLHF
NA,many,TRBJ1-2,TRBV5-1,TGCGCCAGCAGCTTGACAAACTATGGCTACACCTTC,CASSLTNYGYTF
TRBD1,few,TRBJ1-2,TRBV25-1,TGTGCCAGCAGTGACCCTCCCGGGACAGGGCCGGGCGGCTACACCTTC,CASSDPPGTGPGGYTF
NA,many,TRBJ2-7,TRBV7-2,TGTGCCAGCAGCTATGTGACATACTCCTACGAGCAGTACTTC,CASSYVTYSYEQYF
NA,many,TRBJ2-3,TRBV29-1,TGCAGCGTCGGGCGCACAGATACGCAGTATTTT,CSVGRTDTQYF
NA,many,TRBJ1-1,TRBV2,TGTGCCAGCAGCGCGCCGGACAGCGTGAACACTGAAGCTTTCTTT,CASSAPDSVNTEAFF
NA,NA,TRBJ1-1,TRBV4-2,TGTGCCAGCAGCCAAGTTGAGGGAAGGGCTGAAGCTTTCTTT,CASSQVEGRAEAFF
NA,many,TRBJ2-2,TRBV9,TGTGCCAGCAGCGCCTTCCCAACCGGGGAGCTGTTTTTT,CASSAFPTGELFF
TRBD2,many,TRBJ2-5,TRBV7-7,TGTGCCAGCAGACAACTAGCGGGGGGACTAGAGACCCAGTACTTC,CASRQLAGGLETQYF
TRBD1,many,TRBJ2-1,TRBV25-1,TGTGCCAGCAGTGAAGTGACAGGGGGCCACTACAATGAGCAGTTCTTC,CASSEVTGGHYNEQFF
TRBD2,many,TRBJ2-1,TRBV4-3,TGCGCCAGCAGCCAAGATTTCCGGGGGGGATACAATGAGCAGTTCTTC,CASSQDFRGGYNEQFF
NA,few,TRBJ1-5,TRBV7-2,TGTGCCAGCAGCTTCGATGCGCAGATCAATCAGCCCCAGCATTTT,CASSFDAQINQPQHF
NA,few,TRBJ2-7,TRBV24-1,TGTGCCACCAGTGATTGGAAGGGGTCCTACGAGCAGTACTTC,CATSDWKGSYEQYF
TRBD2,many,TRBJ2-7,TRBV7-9,TGTGCCAGCAGCACCGGGGGGAGGGGTAACGAGCAGTACTTC,CASSTGGRGNEQYF
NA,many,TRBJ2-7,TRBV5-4,TGTGCCAGCAGCTCGGAAGGGGACGAGCAGTACTTC,CASSSEGDEQYF
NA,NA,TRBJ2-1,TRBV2,TGTGCCAGCAGGCTAGGTGGGGGGAATGAGCAGTTCTTC,CASRLGGGNEQFF
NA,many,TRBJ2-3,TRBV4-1,TGCGCCAGCAGCCAACCCACAGATACGCAGTATTTT,CASSQPTDTQYF
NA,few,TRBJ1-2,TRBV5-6,TGTGCCAGCAGCAATGGGGCCTATGGCTACACCTTC,CASSNGAYGYTF
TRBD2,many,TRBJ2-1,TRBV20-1,TGCAGTGCTAGTCGGGGACTAGCGGGGGGATACAATGAGCAGTTCTTC,CSASRGLAGGYNEQFF
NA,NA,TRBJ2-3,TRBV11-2,TGTGCCAGCAGCTTTCCGGGACTCAGCACAGATACGCAGTATTTT,CASSFPGLSTDTQYF